This TCR beta chain was sequenced in a study of blood T cell repertoires in COVID-19. TCRdb's copy holds only in-frame clones and misses some; the assay was immunoSEQ multiplex PCR. The sample records about 120,000 clones, 80% to 85% being singletons. Trimming shortened V by 4 bases and J by 2 bases, and 8 bases separated the two germline ends. The CDR3 covers 13 residues. From germline, CDR1 is SGHDN and CDR2 FVKESK. The sequencing input was peripheral blood. The chain recombines TRBV14 with TRBJ1-2; D is undetermined. The sequence came from a woman aged 50 to 65 with acute or convalescent COVID-19. The CDR3 nucleotides read TGTGCCAGCAGCCCCTCTCTCAACTATGGCTACACCTTC. Translating gives CASSPSLNYGYTF.